The entry below gives a single T cell receptor (beta chain) sequence along with its context. Its antigen is not identified. The ends lost 0 bases at V and 7 bases at J; junction bases unmatched: 5. Germline V gene sequence: CDR1 SGHKS, CDR2 YYEKEE (reference sequence). The CDR3 sequence is 14 residues long. Sequencing used immunoSEQ multiplex PCR; TCRdb keeps in-frame clones, though not all of them. The data show 140,000 to 150,000 clones, roughly 92% seen once. The data belong to a study of T cell responses to AZD1222 COVID-19 vaccine. Overall study findings and caveats: The number of AZD1222 recipients seropositive at baseline was only five or six. In all cases, repertoires were sampled only after the peak T cell response.

This clonotype was obtained from an adult in good health. The chain joins TRBV5-5 to TRBJ1-2; 8 nucleotides match TRBD1. The sequencing here drew on peripheral blood, taken on day 0 of AZD1222 vaccination. In DNA, the CDR3 is TGTGCCAGCAGCTTGGGACAGGGGTGGTCTGGCTACACCTTC. Residues: CASSLGQGWSGYTF.